A single sample is the source of the 21 T cell receptor beta chains below, sequenced in a study of CD8+ T cells in alopecia areata listed by TCRdb under 2018. Receptor amplification or capture employed the immunoSEQ multiplex PCR assay. RNA was extracted from all samples and reverse transcribed into cDNA as template for TCR sequencing. TCRdb stores this immuneACCESS table with in-frame sequences only. Part of the clones is absent; in the studies checked, under half of the shortfall reflects unresolved V genes, and no reason is known for the rest. The sample comprises roughly 1,600 clones, and every one was counted more than once. The leading ten clones occupy 9% to 15% of the sample. This sample's time point label indicates: mouse skin at time of skin grafting. Here the sequenced sample was skin, taken at week 0. Receptors were obtained from a C3H/HeJ mouse with alopecia areata. The MHC haplotype for this mouse line is H2-k.

This clone showed up many times. Gene names and germline refer to mouse. The sequenced fragment ends 4 residues before the CDR3 boundary, so the rest is inferred from the germline J gene. This chain joins TRBV13-2 and TRBJ1-2; 11 bases line up with TRBD1. The germline gives CDR1 NNHNN, CDR2 SYGAGS (reference sequence). CDR3 length equals 15 residues. Trimming took 0 bases from V and 4 from J; bases not matched to a gene: 2. CDR3 loop: CASGDAGTGGSDYTF. CDR3 bases read: TGTGCCAGCGGTGATGCAGGGACAGGGGGCTCC.

Many counts were recorded for this clone. The listed genes are named as in mouse. The observed sequence ends 4 residues before the CDR3 terminus, with the missing tail filled in from the germline J gene. This chain links TRBV5 with TRBJ2-1, with 12 bases matching TRBD2. Per the germline V gene, CDR1 is LGHNA and CDR2 is YNLKQL (reference sequence). This CDR3 has 15 amino acids. CDR3 sequence reads: CASSRDWGGGAEQFF. The sequenced part of the CDR3 DNA is TGTGCCAGCAGCCGCGACTGGGGGGGCGGAGCT.

This clone came up many times. Mouse gene names apply. The CDR3 is cut off 4 residues early in the read; its end comes from the germline J gene. V is TRBV29 and J is TRBJ1-1; TRBD1 agrees at 8 bases. J gave up 1 base and V 4 bases, and 8 bases lay outside the gene matches. Germline-derived CDR1 and CDR2 are MSHET and SYDVDS. The length of the CDR3 is 16 residues. The CDR3 region is CASSSLRDRRNTEVFF. The sequenced CDR3 bases are TGTGCTAGCAGTTCACTCCGGGACAGGAGAAACACA.

This clone has at least ten counts. Gene names are the mouse ones. The read ends 4 residues shy of where the CDR3 ends; the end is completed using the germline J gene. V is TRBV12-2 and J is TRBJ2-4; 8 bases align to TRBD2. Germline CDR1 reads SGHLS; CDR2 reads HYDKME. This CDR3 contains 13 residues. The covered CDR3 bases are TGTGCCAGCTCTCTCGACTGGGGAAAC. Its translation is CASSLDWGN. Given in full, the CDR3 is CASSLDWGNTLYF.

Worth noting for this clone: The genes and germline here are from mouse. The read ends 4 residues shy of where the CDR3 ends; the end is completed using the germline J gene. This chain links TRBV31 with TRBJ1-2; 7 positions match TRBD1. CDR1 GKSSPN and CDR2 SITVG come from the germline V gene. This CDR3 spans 14 amino acids. The trim removed 0 bases at V and 2 bases at J, leaving 3 bases unmatched. The CDR3 protein is CAWSLDRVNSDYTF. Incomplete CDR3 DNA: TGTGCCTGGAGTCTAGACAGGGTCAACTCC.

This clone has at least ten counts. Gene names refer to mouse genes. The read is 4 residues too short to cover the CDR3 end, so that end is filled in from the germline J gene. This chain uses TRBV5 with TRBJ2-7; TRBD2 agrees at 10 bases. Trimming took 4 bases from V and 0 from J; bases not matched to a gene: 3. Germline V gene lookup returns CDR1 LGHNA and CDR2 YNLKQL (reference sequence). This CDR3 is built from 15 residues. This CDR3 reads CASSPGLGASYEQYF. The covered CDR3 bases are TGTGCCAGCAGCCCCGGACTGGGGGCCTCCTAT.

Sample share makes this clone large. All gene names here are mouse names. From the germline J gene comes the end of the CDR3, since the read stops 4 residues before it. The chain joins TRBV19 to TRBJ2-1; perhaps TRBD1 as D (6 bases). Germline CDR1 FNHDT, CDR2 SITEND (reference sequence). The CDR3 sequence is 14 residues long. V shed 2 bases and J shed 1 base, with 7 bases lying between them. The chain's CDR3 is CASSIGQNYAEQFF. Partial CDR3 DNA: TGTGCCAGCAGTATCGGACAGAACTATGCT.

This clone was observed many times. All gene names here are mouse names. The CDR3 end lies 4 residues beyond the end of the read and is filled in from the germline J gene. The chain joins TRBV13-3 to TRBJ1-1, with TRBD1 matching over 9 bases. This CDR3 contains 13 residues. The germline gives CDR1 NNHDY, CDR2 SYVADS. The chain's CDR3 is CASSGTGDIEVFF. The part of the CDR3 DNA that was read is TGTGCCAGCAGTGGGACAGGGGACATA.

This clone rates as medium-sized (0.01 to 0.1%). Genes here carry mouse names. The observed sequence ends 4 residues before the CDR3 terminus, with the missing tail filled in from the germline J gene. The chain is built from TRBV13-2 and TRBJ2-1; D uncertain. Germline CDR1 is NNHNN and CDR2 is SYGAGS (reference sequence). CDR3 length equals 13 residues. Trimming took off 1 base at V and 3 bases at J, with 5 bases between the two ends. Incomplete CDR3 DNA: TGTGCCAGCGGTGATCTCAGCTATGCT. This gives the protein CASGDLSYA. The CDR3 reads in full as CASGDLSYAEQFF.

This clone qualifies as medium-sized. Mouse germline and gene names are used. From the germline J gene comes the end of the CDR3, since the read stops 4 residues before it. V gene TRBV1 combines with J gene TRBJ2-4; D perhaps matches TRBD1 (6 bases). CDR3 size: 15 residues. The germline V gene encodes CDR1 NSQYPW and CDR2 LRSPGD (reference sequence). V dropped 0 bases and J dropped 0 bases, with 7 bases sitting between them. The CDR3 protein is CTCSADRGSQNTLYF. CDR3 DNA, as far as it was read: TGCACCTGCAGTGCAGACAGGGGTAGTCAAAAC. Using reference TRBV1 and TRBJ2-4 for the parts outside the CDR3, the full variable domain is VTLLEQNPRWRLVPRGQAVNLRCILKNSQYPWMSWYQQDLQKQLQWLFTLRSPGDKEVKSLPGADYLATRVTDTELRLQVANMSQGRTLYCTCSADRGSQNTLYFGAGTRLSVL.

In its sample, this clone ranks as large. Gene names and germline refer to mouse. The read falls 4 residues short of the CDR3 end, and the missing part is taken from the germline J gene. J is TRBJ2-5 and V is TRBV5, with a tentative D call TRBD1 (6 bases). Trimming removed 0 bases at V and 1 base at J, with 8 bases between. CDR1 is LGHNA and CDR2 is YNLKQL in the germline V gene (reference sequence). The CDR3 runs to 15 residues. The part of the CDR3 DNA that was read is TGTGCCAGCAGCCAAGAAGAGGGGGACCAAGAC. Protein sequence: CASSQEEGDQD. The CDR3 reads in full as CASSQEEGDQDTQYF.

This clone was observed at least ten times. Germline and genes here are mouse. The sequenced fragment ends 4 residues before the CDR3 boundary, so the rest is inferred from the germline J gene. This sequence joins TRBV31 and TRBJ2-2, with 7 bases fitting TRBD2. The CDR3 is 15 amino acids. The J segment lost 0 bases and the V segment lost 1 base, leaving 2 bases of the junction unmatched. Germline values: CDR1 GKSSPN, CDR2 SITVG. CDR3: CAWSRLGANTGQLYF. The sequenced part of the CDR3 DNA is TGTGCCTGGAGTCGACTGGGTGCAAACACCGGG.

There are many counts of this clone. Germline and genes: mouse. Sequencing ends 4 residues short of the CDR3 end; the germline J gene provides the rest. This chain connects TRBV26 to TRBJ1-2; the D is unclear. This CDR3 is built from 13 residues. Germline assignment: CDR1 KGHPV and CDR2 FQNQEV (reference sequence). V was cut by 3 bases and J by 0 bases, with 5 bases left in between. CDR3 bases read: TGTGCCAGCAGTCTAACAACAAACTCC. It yields the protein CASSLTTNS. The entire CDR3 reads CASSLTTNSDYTF. The complete variable domain, with remaining parts taken from reference TRBV26 and TRBJ1-2, reads NSKVIQTPRYLVKGQGQKAKMRCIPEKGHPVVFWYQQNKNNEFKFLINFQNQEVLQQIDMTEKRFSAECPSNSPCSLEIQSSEAGDSALYLCASSLTTNSDYTFGSGTRLLVI.

This clone was counted at least ten times. The germline and genes are mouse ones. The read stops 4 residues short of the end of the CDR3; the missing end is completed from the germline J gene. V and J are TRBV13-2 and TRBJ2-4; 9 bases fit TRBD2. CDR3 length equals 15 residues. Germline V gene lookup returns CDR1 NNHNN and CDR2 SYGAGS (reference sequence). The CDR3 is CASGDLGGRRNTLYF. The sequenced part of the CDR3 DNA is TGTGCCAGCGGTGATTTGGGGGGGCGGAGAAAC.

This clone is termed medium-sized. Mouse gene names and germline throughout. The read comes to an end 4 residues before the CDR3 does, leaving the germline J gene to fill in the end. V and J are TRBV29 and TRBJ2-7; the match to TRBD2 covers 8 bases. Germline assignment: CDR1 MSHET and CDR2 SYDVDS. The CDR3 runs to 13 residues. The sequenced CDR3 bases are TGTGCTAGCAGTTTACAGACTGGGGAT. This sequence encodes CASSLQTGD. The entire CDR3 protein is CASSLQTGDEQYF.

This clone is large. The gene symbols are mouse symbols. The read terminates 4 residues before the CDR3 end, so the remaining end is supplied by the germline J gene. The rearrangement uses TRBV19 and TRBJ2-2; D perhaps matches TRBD1 (6 bases). Germline V gene sequence: CDR1 FNHDT, CDR2 SITEND (reference sequence). The CDR3 length is 14 residues. V lost 1 base and J lost 6, with 10 bases in between. The CDR3 is CASSINREAGQLYF. CDR3 bases read: TGTGCCAGCAGTATAAACAGGGAGGCCGGG.

This clone counts as medium-sized. Gene names and germline match the mouse. Read coverage stops 4 residues before the CDR3 terminus; the germline J gene supplies the remainder. The chain recombines TRBV13-3 with TRBJ2-7, with TRBD2 matching 8 bases. The germline CDR1 and CDR2 sequences are NNHDY and SYVADS. This CDR3 comprises 12 residues. The part of the CDR3 DNA that was read is TGTGCCAGCAGAACTGGGGGTTAT. Translation gives CASRTGGY. The whole CDR3 sequence is CASRTGGYEQYF.

This clone was observed at least ten times. These gene names are mouse names. Read data end 4 residues before the CDR3 end; the end is taken from the germline J gene. This chain connects TRBV19 to TRBJ2-7, with 12 bases identical to TRBD2. This CDR3 comprises 15 residues. CDR1 is FNHDT, CDR2 SITEND, per germline (reference sequence). CDR3 loop: CASGSTGGAPYEQYF. The sequenced CDR3 bases are TGTGCCAGCGGTTCGACTGGGGGGGCGCCATAT.

In its sample, this clone is medium-sized. Gene names refer to mouse genes. The CDR3 is cut off 4 residues early in the read; its end comes from the germline J gene. V is TRBV1 and J is TRBJ2-4; 9 bases match TRBD1. Germline loops: CDR1 NSQYPW, CDR2 LRSPGD (reference sequence). V trimming: 5 bases; J trimming: 3 bases; junction bases outside the gene matches: 3. The CDR3 loop spans 14 amino acids. The CDR3 region is CTCSTGGAQNTLYF. CDR3 DNA, as far as it was read: TGCACCTGCAGTACAGGGGGCGCCCAAAAC.

The table lists this clone with a few counts. Gene labels here are mouse ones. The read is 3 residues too short to cover the CDR3 end, so that end is filled in from the germline J gene. The chain couples TRBV2 to TRBJ1-6; TRBD1 is a possible D gene (5 bases). TRBJ1-6 has ORF status, its function being uncertain. Germline CDR1 is LGHNA and CDR2 is YSYQKL. The CDR3 spans 17 residues. Trimming removed 0 bases at V and 3 bases at J, with 12 bases between. CDR3 loop: CASSQEPDSLYNSPLYF. CDR3 DNA, as far as it was read: TGTGCCAGCAGCCAAGAACCCGACAGTCTCTATAATTCGCCC.

This clone was seen more than once but under ten times. The listed genes are named as in mouse. The read ends 4 residues shy of where the CDR3 ends; the end is completed using the germline J gene. The chain employs TRBV31 and TRBJ2-5; D is unresolved. Deletions cut 1 base from V and 3 bases from J, with 8 bases between. The CDR3 is 13 residues long. Germline loops: CDR1 GKSSPN, CDR2 SITVG. The DNA read from the CDR3 is TGTGCCTGGAGTCCTCAGGAGCAAGAC. It codes for CAWSPQEQD. The whole CDR3 sequence reads CAWSPQEQDTQYF. Full variable domain (remainder filled in from reference TRBV31 and TRBJ2-5): AQTIHQWPVAEIKAVGSPLSLGCTIKGKSSPNLYWYWQATGGTLQQLFYSITVGQVESVVQLNLSASRPKDDQFILSTEKLLLSHSGFYLCAWSPQEQDTQYFGPGTRLLVL.